This T cell receptor (beta chain) is from a study of T cells in Graves' hyperthyroidism and ophthalmopathy. The overall study: At the time of initial diagnosis and before any treatment, peripheral blood was collected.

When ophthalmopathy did not progress within 18 months, Graves' hyperthyroidism was considered stable. Hyperthyroidism, newly diagnosed and lasting under 2 months, affected patients aged 18 to 65. Pregnant or lactating patients were excluded, as were those with uncontrolled infection or other autoimmune disease. Germline CDR1 is SQVTM and CDR2 is ANQGSEA. V lost 7 bases and J lost 1, with 15 bases in between. The CDR3 contains 14 residues. Template material for amplifying TCR beta CDR3 regions consisted of RNA transcripts. RT-PCR in the first round (using the HTBI primer set) targeted the TCR CDR3. MiXCR was run by TCRdb on the multiplex PCR reads, yielding one entry per CDR3 protein. This table has about 320,000 distinct CDR3 sequences, roughly 17% appearing once.

This chain uses TRBV29-1 with TRBJ2-3, with a possible D match to TRBD1 (5 bases). Material for sequencing was blood. This TCR was sampled from a young man with Graves' hyperthyroidism. CDR3 nucleotides: TGCAGCGGGGTCAGGGTGAGCGGCACAGATACGCAGTATTTT. The encoded protein is CSGVRVSGTDTQYF.